The 2 T cell receptor beta chains below all came from one sample that was sequenced in a study of blood T cell repertoires in COVID-19. Generated by immunoSEQ multiplex PCR, the TCRdb table keeps only in-frame clones and is missing some. The sample yields fewer than 200,000 clones, roughly 85% seen once. Sequenced sample: peripheral blood. These TCRs come from a man aged 45-60 years with active or convalescent COVID-19.

The chain uses TRBV6-5 and TRBJ1-5, with D perhaps matching TRBD1 (5 bases). The CDR3 has 14 amino acids. Germline lookup yields CDR1 MNHEY and CDR2 SVGAGI. Trimming pared 7 bases from V and 0 bases from J, leaving 10 bases between. CDR3 DNA sequence: TGTGCCAGCAAAGCGACAGTTAGCAATCAGCCCCAGCATTTT. Translating it yields CASKATVSNQPQHF.

The rearrangement joins TRBV30 to TRBJ1-5; tentative D call: TRBD1 (5 bases). CDR1 and CDR2 from the germline V gene are GTSNPN and SVGIG (reference sequence). The V and J ends lost 3 bases and 4 bases respectively, with 10 bases between them. The CDR3 length is 13 residues. The CDR3 nucleotides are TGTGCCTGGAGCCCAGGGCCGAATCAGCCCCAGCATTTT. Its translation: CAWSPGPNQPQHF.